These T cell receptor beta chains were read from a single sample in a study of OX40 agonist ivuxolimab in advanced cancers. Sequencing used immunoSEQ multiplex PCR; TCRdb keeps in-frame clones, though not all of them. The sample consists of roughly 48,000 clones, about 85% of them appearing once. Sequencing used CD4+ or CD8+ T cells sorted from blood, obtained in a trial of the OX40 agonist ivuxolimab. These receptors all come from an adult with an advanced solid tumor such as melanoma, head and neck, liver or kidney cancer. Both conserved end residues are part of each CDR3. The order of the fields is D gene, V gene, clone size, CDR3 length, J gene, CDR3 DNA, CDR3 protein. A D gene is named only where the DNA matches it firmly. Clone size is shown for a subset of rows, as once, few, many or a class of expanded clone.

TRBD2	TRBV2	-	16	TRBJ2-5	TGTGCCAGTACCAAGGGACTAGCGGGAGTCGATGAGACCCAGTACTTC	CASTKGLAGVDETQYF
TRBD1	TRBV28	-	13	TRBJ1-5	TGTGCCAGCATTACAGGGGCGTTTCAGCCCCAGCATTTT	CASITGAFQPQHF
-	TRBV7-3	-	12	TRBJ2-3	TGTGCCAGCAGCTTAAATGGGGAGACGCAGTATTTT	CASSLNGETQYF
TRBD2	TRBV5-1	-	16	TRBJ2-3	TGCGCCAGCAGCCGGACTAGCGGGAGTGGTACAGATACGCAGTATTTT	CASSRTSGSGTDTQYF
-	TRBV19	-	14	TRBJ1-5	TGTGCCAGTAGTCGGTTCGGGAATAACCAGCCCCAGCATTTT	CASSRFGNNQPQHF
-	TRBV5-6	-	15	TRBJ2-4	TGTGCCAGCACCATAGGAGGGGGAAGACAAAACATTCAGTACTTC	CASTIGGGRQNIQYF
-	TRBV6-5	-	14	TRBJ2-7	TGTGCCAGCCGAGGGGAAACGGACTCCTACGAGCAGTACTTC	CASRGETDSYEQYF
-	TRBV27	-	16	TRBJ2-6	TGTGCCAGCAGTATATACGGGGGATCTGGGGCCAACGTCCTGACTTTC	CASSIYGGSGANVLTF
TRBD2	TRBV9	-	14	TRBJ2-1	TGTGCCAGCAGCGTAGGGACTAGCGTCAATGAGCAGTTCTTC	CASSVGTSVNEQFF
TRBD1	TRBV2	once	16	TRBJ1-6	TGTGCCAGCAGTCCACGACCGGGACAGGGTAACTCACCCCTCCACTTT	CASSPRPGQGNSPLHF
-	TRBV6-4	once	13	TRBJ2-1	TGTGCCAGCAGTGGCGACTATAGTCATGAGCAGTTCTTC	CASSGDYSHEQFF
-	TRBV14	-	14	TRBJ2-4	TGTGCCAGCAGCCAAGAAAGGGGTTCATACATTCAGTACTTC	CASSQERGSYIQYF
-	TRBV7-3	-	13	TRBJ2-2	TGTGCCAGCAGCTCTGGTTGGGCCGGGGAGCTGTTTTTT	CASSSGWAGELFF
-	TRBV19	-	13	TRBJ1-4	TGTGCCAGTAGCGGACAGCCTAATGAAAAACTGTTTTTT	CASSGQPNEKLFF
-	TRBV29-1	-	11	TRBJ2-4	TGCAGCGTTGAGGGGTTAAACATTCAGTACTTC	CSVEGLNIQYF
-	TRBV27	-	15	TRBJ2-6	TGTGCCACCAGGGCCATCGAGTCCGGGGCCAACGTCCTGACTTTC	CATRAIESGANVLTF
-	TRBV6-4	-	15	TRBJ2-1	TGTGCCAGCAGTGACACCTCGTTTAGGCCTGGATTTTTGTTCTTC	CASSDTSFRPGFLFF
-	TRBV18	-	14	TRBJ1-4	TGTGCCAGCTCATCACAGGACGGTGGGGAAAAACTGTTTTTT	CASSSQDGGEKLFF
TRBD1	TRBV2	-	14	TRBJ1-6	TGTGCCAGCAGTGAGTACAGGGGCAATTCACCCCTCCACTTT	CASSEYRGNSPLHF
-	TRBV9	-	15	TRBJ2-7	TGTGCCAGCAGCGTAGCCCCAAAGGGCTCCTACGAGCAGTACTTC	CASSVAPKGSYEQYF
-	TRBV7-9	-	15	TRBJ1-1	TGTGCCAGCAGCTTAGCCAGTCCGAGGAACACTGAAGCTTTCTTT	CASSLASPRNTEAFF
-	TRBV11-3	-	18	TRBJ2-3	TGTGCCAGCAGCTTAGGGACGACAGGGACTGCTGGCACAGATACGCAGTATTTT	CASSLGTTGTAGTDTQYF
-	TRBV6-5	-	13	TRBJ2-1	TGTGCCACCCAGCCCTTAGAATCCAATGAGCAGTTCTTC	CATQPLESNEQFF
TRBD1	TRBV5-1	once	12	TRBJ2-7	TGCGCCAGCAGCACGGGACAGGAGGGGCAGTACTTC	CASSTGQEGQYF
-	TRBV6-5	-	14	TRBJ2-7	TGTGCCAGCAGTTATGGGGGATCTAGGAGTGGGCAGTACTTC	CASSYGGSRSGQYF
TRBD1	TRBV5-1	-	14	TRBJ2-7	TGCGCCAGCAGCCGTGGACAGGGAATGGGCGAGCAGTACTTC	CASSRGQGMGEQYF